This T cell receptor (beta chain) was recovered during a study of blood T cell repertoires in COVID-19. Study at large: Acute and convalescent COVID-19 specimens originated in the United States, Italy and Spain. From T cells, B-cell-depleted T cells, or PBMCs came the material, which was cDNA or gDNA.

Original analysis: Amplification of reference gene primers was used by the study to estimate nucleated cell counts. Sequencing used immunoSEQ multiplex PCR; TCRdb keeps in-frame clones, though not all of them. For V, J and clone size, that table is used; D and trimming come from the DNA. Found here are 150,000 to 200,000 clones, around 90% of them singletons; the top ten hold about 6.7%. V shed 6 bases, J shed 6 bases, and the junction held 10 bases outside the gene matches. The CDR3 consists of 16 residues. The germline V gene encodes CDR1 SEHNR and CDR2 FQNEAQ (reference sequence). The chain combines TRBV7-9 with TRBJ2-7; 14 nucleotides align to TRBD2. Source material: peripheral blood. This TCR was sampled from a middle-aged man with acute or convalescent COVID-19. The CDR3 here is CASSYRGTSGGGEQYF. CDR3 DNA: TGTGCCAGCAGTTACCGAGGGACTAGCGGGGGCGGCGAGCAGTACTTC.